A selection of T cell receptor beta chains follows, all from one sample in a study of control samples from healthy donors and cancer patients. Here immunoSEQ multiplex PCR was the method, and the copy in TCRdb shows in-frame clones only, minus some. The data hold roughly 160,000 clones, with 90% to 95% observed a single time. What was sequenced was PBMCs. These TCRs come from a man between 60 and 75 years old with colorectal cancer. Each CDR3 is given with its conserved first and last residue. Fields, in order: clone size, CDR3 length, D gene, V gene, J gene, CDR3 protein, CDR3 DNA. The D gene is left open where the match is weak. Expanded clones get a size class; other rows say once, few or many, or leave the size out.

abundance: .; len: 12; d_gene: TRBD1; v_gene: TRBV12-3/TRBV12-4; j_gene: TRBJ1-1; CDR3aa: CASRQGVTEAFF; CDR3nt: TGTGCCAGCAGACAGGGGGTTACTGAAGCTTTCTTT
abundance: .; len: 15; d_gene: .; v_gene: TRBV30; j_gene: TRBJ1-5; CDR3aa: CAWSRGTWGNQPQHF; CDR3nt: TGTGCCTGGAGTCGGGGTACTTGGGGCAATCAGCCCCAGCATTTT
abundance: .; len: 12; d_gene: TRBD1; v_gene: TRBV30; j_gene: TRBJ1-2; CDR3aa: CAWSQGGDGYTF; CDR3nt: TGTGCCTGGAGTCAGGGGGGGGATGGCTACACCTTC
abundance: .; len: 15; d_gene: .; v_gene: TRBV6-5; j_gene: TRBJ2-3; CDR3aa: CASIKEGAYTDTQYF; CDR3nt: TGTGCCAGCATCAAGGAAGGGGCCTACACAGATACGCAGTATTTT
abundance: .; len: 16; d_gene: .; v_gene: TRBV19; j_gene: TRBJ1-5; CDR3aa: CASSIFETASNQPQHF; CDR3nt: TGTGCCAGTAGTATCTTTGAGACAGCAAGCAATCAGCCCCAGCATTTT
abundance: .; len: 16; d_gene: .; v_gene: TRBV6-5; j_gene: TRBJ2-7; CDR3aa: CASSYSRATSSYEQYF; CDR3nt: TGTGCCAGCAGTTACTCGAGAGCGACCAGCTCCTACGAGCAGTACTTC
abundance: .; len: 12; d_gene: .; v_gene: TRBV2; j_gene: TRBJ1-1; CDR3aa: CASCRTNTEAFF; CDR3nt: TGTGCCAGCTGTAGGACGAACACTGAAGCTTTCTTT
abundance: .; len: 15; d_gene: .; v_gene: TRBV4-3; j_gene: TRBJ2-4; CDR3aa: CASSPSWGTKNIQYF; CDR3nt: TGCGCCAGCAGCCCCAGTTGGGGGACCAAAAACATTCAGTACTTC
abundance: .; len: 12; d_gene: .; v_gene: TRBV5-1; j_gene: TRBJ2-1; CDR3aa: CASSPVYNEQFF; CDR3nt: TGCGCCAGCAGCCCGGTCTACAATGAGCAGTTCTTC
abundance: .; len: 15; d_gene: TRBD2; v_gene: TRBV6-1; j_gene: TRBJ2-1; CDR3aa: CASSEPGLGNNEQFF; CDR3nt: TGTGCCAGCAGTGAACCGGGACTAGGGAACAATGAGCAGTTCTTC
abundance: .; len: 18; d_gene: TRBD1; v_gene: TRBV6-2/TRBV6-3; j_gene: TRBJ1-5; CDR3aa: CASSYPPTGANSNQPQHF; CDR3nt: TGTGCCAGCAGTTACCCGCCGACAGGGGCGAATAGCAATCAGCCCCAGCATTTT
abundance: .; len: 13; d_gene: .; v_gene: TRBV2; j_gene: TRBJ1-4; CDR3aa: CASSGQVREKLFF; CDR3nt: TGTGCCAGCAGTGGGCAGGTTAGGGAAAAACTGTTTTTT
abundance: .; len: 11; d_gene: .; v_gene: TRBV7-9; j_gene: TRBJ2-1; CDR3aa: CASSLWAEQFF; CDR3nt: TGTGCCAGCAGCTTGTGGGCTGAGCAGTTCTTC
abundance: .; len: 14; d_gene: .; v_gene: TRBV28; j_gene: TRBJ1-1; CDR3aa: CASSQPRLNTEAFF; CDR3nt: TGTGCCAGCTCCCAACCCCGTTTGAACACTGAAGCTTTCTTT
abundance: .; len: 13; d_gene: .; v_gene: TRBV29-1; j_gene: TRBJ2-2; CDR3aa: CSGLHTNTGELFF; CDR3nt: TGCAGCGGGTTACACACGAACACCGGGGAGCTGTTTTTT
abundance: .; len: 15; d_gene: .; v_gene: TRBV10-3; j_gene: TRBJ2-1; CDR3aa: CAISGRGGADNEQFF; CDR3nt: TGTGCCATCAGTGGTCGAGGGGGGGCCGACAATGAGCAGTTCTTC
abundance: .; len: 14; d_gene: .; v_gene: TRBV18; j_gene: TRBJ2-5; CDR3aa: CASSLNRGGETQYF; CDR3nt: TGTGCCAGCTCACTTAATAGGGGAGGAGAGACCCAGTACTTC
abundance: .; len: 11; d_gene: .; v_gene: TRBV25-1; j_gene: TRBJ1-1; CDR3aa: CASGYATEAFF; CDR3nt: TGTGCCAGCGGGTATGCCACTGAAGCTTTCTTT
abundance: .; len: 17; d_gene: TRBD1; v_gene: TRBV10-3; j_gene: TRBJ2-3; CDR3aa: CAISDGTGGKYTDTQYF; CDR3nt: TGTGCCATCAGTGACGGGACAGGGGGCAAATATACAGATACGCAGTATTTT
abundance: .; len: 14; d_gene: .; v_gene: TRBV7-7; j_gene: TRBJ1-1; CDR3aa: CASSPIALNTEAFF; CDR3nt: TGTGCCAGCAGCCCCATCGCCCTAAACACTGAAGCTTTCTTT
abundance: few; len: 17; d_gene: .; v_gene: TRBV20-1; j_gene: TRBJ1-5; CDR3aa: CSASSGIPAGTDQPQHF; CDR3nt: TGCAGTGCTAGTTCGGGAATACCTGCGGGAACGGACCAGCCCCAGCATTTT
abundance: .; len: 15; d_gene: TRBD2; v_gene: TRBV5-4; j_gene: TRBJ2-1; CDR3aa: CATRLAGGNYNEQFF; CDR3nt: TGTGCCACTCGGCTAGCGGGGGGGAATTACAATGAGCAGTTCTTC
abundance: .; len: 14; d_gene: .; v_gene: TRBV30; j_gene: TRBJ2-5; CDR3aa: CAWREGGGRETQYF; CDR3nt: TGTGCCTGGAGGGAAGGGGGGGGCCGAGAGACCCAGTACTTC
abundance: .; len: 16; d_gene: TRBD1; v_gene: TRBV28; j_gene: TRBJ1-1; CDR3aa: CASSPLPGQGALEAFF; CDR3nt: TGTGCCAGCAGTCCTCTCCCGGGACAGGGAGCCTTGGAAGCTTTCTTT
abundance: .; len: 15; d_gene: .; v_gene: TRBV3-1/TRBV3-2; j_gene: TRBJ1-3; CDR3aa: CASSQTSGDGNTIYF; CDR3nt: TGTGCCAGCAGCCAAACGTCAGGGGATGGAAACACCATATATTTT
abundance: once; len: 13; d_gene: .; v_gene: TRBV28; j_gene: TRBJ2-1; CDR3aa: CASRGRSYNEQFF; CDR3nt: TGTGCCAGCAGGGGACGCTCCTACAATGAGCAGTTCTTC
abundance: .; len: 14; d_gene: TRBD1; v_gene: TRBV6-1; j_gene: TRBJ1-2; CDR3aa: CASSDPGQNYGYTF; CDR3nt: TGTGCCAGCAGTGATCCGGGACAGAACTATGGCTACACCTTC
abundance: .; len: 14; d_gene: .; v_gene: TRBV25-1; j_gene: TRBJ1-5; CDR3aa: CASSDNYSNQPQHF; CDR3nt: TGTGCCAGCAGTGACAACTATAGCAATCAGCCCCAGCATTTT
abundance: .; len: 16; d_gene: TRBD1; v_gene: TRBV5-5; j_gene: TRBJ2-2; CDR3aa: CASRIPGQGATGELFF; CDR3nt: TGTGCCAGCAGGATACCGGGACAGGGTGCCACCGGGGAGCTGTTTTTT
abundance: .; len: 19; d_gene: .; v_gene: TRBV27; j_gene: TRBJ2-7; CDR3aa: CASSPKTGTHPGGSYEQYF; CDR3nt: TGTGCCAGCAGCCCCAAAACCGGGACACATCCCGGGGGCTCCTACGAGCAGTACTTC
abundance: .; len: 14; d_gene: .; v_gene: TRBV6-5; j_gene: TRBJ1-5; CDR3aa: CASKEAAINQPQHF; CDR3nt: TGTGCCAGCAAGGAGGCGGCGATAAATCAGCCCCAGCATTTT
abundance: .; len: 14; d_gene: TRBD1; v_gene: TRBV5-1; j_gene: TRBJ2-5; CDR3aa: CASRQGRSQETQYF; CDR3nt: TGCGCCTCAAGACAGGGGCGCTCCCAAGAGACCCAGTACTTC
abundance: .; len: 19; d_gene: .; v_gene: TRBV4-2; j_gene: TRBJ2-4; CDR3aa: CASSQGGLPRVLAKNIQYF; CDR3nt: TGTGCCAGCAGCCAGGGGGGACTCCCGAGGGTTCTAGCCAAAAACATTCAGTACTTC
abundance: .; len: 16; d_gene: .; v_gene: TRBV7-6; j_gene: TRBJ2-3; CDR3aa: CASSLLVVGRIDTQYF; CDR3nt: TGTGCCAGCAGCTTACTAGTAGTCGGTCGAATAGATACGCAGTATTTT
abundance: .; len: 14; d_gene: TRBD2; v_gene: TRBV19; j_gene: TRBJ2-7; CDR3aa: CASSTAGGPYEQYF; CDR3nt: TGTGCCAGTAGTACAGCGGGGGGGCCCTACGAGCAGTACTTC
abundance: once; len: 13; d_gene: .; v_gene: TRBV7-2; j_gene: TRBJ1-1; CDR3aa: CASSPDSPSVPFF; CDR3nt: TGTGCCAGCAGCCCGGACAGTCCGTCCGTTCCTTTCTTT
abundance: .; len: 14; d_gene: TRBD1; v_gene: TRBV5-1; j_gene: TRBJ2-7; CDR3aa: CASSLGDRGYEQYF; CDR3nt: TGCGCCAGCAGCCTGGGGGACAGGGGCTACGAGCAGTACTTC
abundance: .; len: 14; d_gene: .; v_gene: TRBV6-5; j_gene: TRBJ1-1; CDR3aa: CASSYSGINTEAFF; CDR3nt: TGTGCCAGCAGTTACAGCGGAATTAACACTGAAGCTTTCTTT
abundance: .; len: 14; d_gene: .; v_gene: TRBV10-3; j_gene: TRBJ2-2; CDR3aa: CAISFSTNTGELFF; CDR3nt: TGTGCCATCAGCTTCAGTACGAACACCGGGGAGCTGTTTTTT
abundance: .; len: 17; d_gene: TRBD1; v_gene: TRBV18; j_gene: TRBJ1-1; CDR3aa: CASSPPRGQGMNTEAFF; CDR3nt: TGTGCCAGCTCACCACCGAGGGGACAGGGCATGAACACTGAAGCTTTCTTT
abundance: .; len: 11; d_gene: .; v_gene: TRBV28; j_gene: TRBJ2-7; CDR3aa: CASSLGYEQYF; CDR3nt: TGTGCCAGCAGTTTGGGGTACGAGCAGTACTTC
abundance: .; len: 12; d_gene: .; v_gene: TRBV30; j_gene: TRBJ1-3; CDR3aa: CAWSPQGNTIYF; CDR3nt: TGTGCCTGGAGTCCTCAGGGAAACACCATATATTTT